The clone carrying this T cell receptor (beta chain) was observed at least ten times. V was trimmed by 0 bases and J by 1 base, leaving 9 bases between them. CDR1 is MNHEY, CDR2 SVGAGI, per germline. This CDR3 region has 15 residues. The entry originates in a study of identical twins. TCRdb analysed the 5' RACE reads with MiXCR anew, one entry per CDR3 protein. The sample shows more than 650,000 distinct CDR3 sequences, approximately 6% of them seen only once. This clonotype originated in a man aged 18 to 30 in good health. The V gene is TRBV6-5, the J gene TRBJ1-1; D gene ambiguous. The sequenced material came from naive T cells sorted from blood. The CDR3 nucleotides read TGTGCCAGCAGTTACTCGGATACGGGGAACACTGAAGCTTTCTTT. This sequence encodes CASSYSDTGNTEAFF.